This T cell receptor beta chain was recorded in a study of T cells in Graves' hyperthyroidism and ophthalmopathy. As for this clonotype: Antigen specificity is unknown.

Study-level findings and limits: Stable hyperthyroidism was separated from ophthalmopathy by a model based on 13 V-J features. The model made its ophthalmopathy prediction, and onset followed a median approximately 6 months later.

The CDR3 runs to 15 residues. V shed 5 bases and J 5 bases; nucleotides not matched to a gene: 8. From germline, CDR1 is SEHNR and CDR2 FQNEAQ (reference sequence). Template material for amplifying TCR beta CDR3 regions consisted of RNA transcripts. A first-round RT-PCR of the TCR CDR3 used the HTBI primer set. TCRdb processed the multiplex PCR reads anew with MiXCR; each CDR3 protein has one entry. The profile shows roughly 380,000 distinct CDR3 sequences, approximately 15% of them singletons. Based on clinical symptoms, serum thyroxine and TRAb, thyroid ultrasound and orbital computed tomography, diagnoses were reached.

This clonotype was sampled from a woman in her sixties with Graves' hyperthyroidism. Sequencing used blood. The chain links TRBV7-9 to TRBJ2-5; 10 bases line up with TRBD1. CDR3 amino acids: CASSDRTGGVETQYF. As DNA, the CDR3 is TGTGCCAGCAGCGACCGGACAGGGGGTGTCGAGACCCAGTACTTC.